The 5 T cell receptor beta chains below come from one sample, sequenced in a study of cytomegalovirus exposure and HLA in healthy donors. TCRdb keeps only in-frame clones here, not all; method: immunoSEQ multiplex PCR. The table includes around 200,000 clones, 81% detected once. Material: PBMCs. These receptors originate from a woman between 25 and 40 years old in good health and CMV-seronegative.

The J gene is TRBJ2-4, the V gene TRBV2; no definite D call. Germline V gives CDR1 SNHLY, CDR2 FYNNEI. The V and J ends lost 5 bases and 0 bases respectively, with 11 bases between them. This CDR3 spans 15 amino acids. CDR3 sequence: CASSLRVLAKNIQYF. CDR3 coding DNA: TGTGCCAGCAGTCTACGTGTACTAGCCAAAAACATTCAGTACTTC.

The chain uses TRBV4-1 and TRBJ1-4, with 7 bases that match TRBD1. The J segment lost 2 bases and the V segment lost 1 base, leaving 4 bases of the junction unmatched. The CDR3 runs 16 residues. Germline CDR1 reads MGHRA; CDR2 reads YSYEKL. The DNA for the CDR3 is TGCGCCAGCAGCCAAGCCCAGGGGGGTACTAATGAAAAACTGTTTTTT. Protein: CASSQAQGGTNEKLFF.

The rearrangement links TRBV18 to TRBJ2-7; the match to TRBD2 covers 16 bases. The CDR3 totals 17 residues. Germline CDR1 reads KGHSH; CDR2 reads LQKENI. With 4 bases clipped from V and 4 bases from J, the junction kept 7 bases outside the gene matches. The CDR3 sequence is CASSRGLAGGLSYEQYF. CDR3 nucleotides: TGTGCCAGCTCACGGGGACTAGCGGGAGGGTTGTCGTACGAGCAGTACTTC.

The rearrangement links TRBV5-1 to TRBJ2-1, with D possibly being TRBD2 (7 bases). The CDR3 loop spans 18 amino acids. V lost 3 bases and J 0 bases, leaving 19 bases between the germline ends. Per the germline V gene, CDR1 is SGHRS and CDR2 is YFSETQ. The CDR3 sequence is CASSWLGGRVSSYNEQFF. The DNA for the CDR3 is TGCGCCAGCAGCTGGCTCGGGGGGCGGGTGAGCTCCTACAATGAGCAGTTCTTC.

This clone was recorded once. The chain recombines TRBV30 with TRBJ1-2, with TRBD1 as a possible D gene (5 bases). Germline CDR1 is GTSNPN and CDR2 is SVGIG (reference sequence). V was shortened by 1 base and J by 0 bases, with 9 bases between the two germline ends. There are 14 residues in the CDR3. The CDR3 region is CAWSAGFTNYGYTF. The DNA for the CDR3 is TGTGCCTGGAGTGCAGGGTTCACTAACTATGGCTACACCTTC. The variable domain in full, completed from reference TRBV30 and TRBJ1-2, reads SQTIHQWPATLVQPVGSPLSLECTVEGTSNPNLYWYRQAAGRGLQLLFYSVGIGQISSEVPQNLSASRPQDRQFILSSKKLLLSDSGFYLCAWSAGFTNYGYTFGSGTRLTVV.